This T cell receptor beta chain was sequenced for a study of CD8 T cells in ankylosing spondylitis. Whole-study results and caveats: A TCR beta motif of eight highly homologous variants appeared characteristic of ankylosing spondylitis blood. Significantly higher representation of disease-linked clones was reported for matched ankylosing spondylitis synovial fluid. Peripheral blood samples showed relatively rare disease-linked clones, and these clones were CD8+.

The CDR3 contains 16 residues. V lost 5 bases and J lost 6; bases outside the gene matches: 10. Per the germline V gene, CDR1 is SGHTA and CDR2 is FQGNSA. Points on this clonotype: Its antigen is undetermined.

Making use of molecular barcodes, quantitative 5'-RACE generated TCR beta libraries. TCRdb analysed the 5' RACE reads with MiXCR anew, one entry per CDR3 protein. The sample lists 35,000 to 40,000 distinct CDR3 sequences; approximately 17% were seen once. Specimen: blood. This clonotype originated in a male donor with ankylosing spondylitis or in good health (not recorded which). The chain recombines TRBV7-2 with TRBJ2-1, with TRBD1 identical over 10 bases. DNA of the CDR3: TGTGCCAGCAGCAGAGACCCGGGACAGGGGTCCAATGAGCAGTTCTTC. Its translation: CASSRDPGQGSNEQFF.